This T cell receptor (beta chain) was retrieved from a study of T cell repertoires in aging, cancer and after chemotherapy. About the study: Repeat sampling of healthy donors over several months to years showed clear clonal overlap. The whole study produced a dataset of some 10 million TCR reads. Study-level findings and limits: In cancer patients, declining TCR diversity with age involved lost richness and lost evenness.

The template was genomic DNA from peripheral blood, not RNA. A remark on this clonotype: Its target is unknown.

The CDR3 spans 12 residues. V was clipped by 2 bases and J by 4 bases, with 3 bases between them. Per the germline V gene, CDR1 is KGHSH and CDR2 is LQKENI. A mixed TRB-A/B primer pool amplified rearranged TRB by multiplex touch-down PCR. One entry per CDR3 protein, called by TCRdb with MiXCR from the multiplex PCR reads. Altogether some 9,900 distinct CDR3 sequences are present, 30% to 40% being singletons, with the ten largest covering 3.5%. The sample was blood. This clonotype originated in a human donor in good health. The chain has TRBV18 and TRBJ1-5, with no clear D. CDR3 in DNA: TGTGCCAGCTCACCAGTTAATCAGCCCCAGCATTTT. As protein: CASSPVNQPQHF.